The 10 T cell receptor beta chains in this list originate from one sample, sequenced in a study of CD8 T cells in ankylosing spondylitis. One entry per CDR3 protein, called by TCRdb with MiXCR from the 5' RACE reads. There are 250,000 to 400,000 distinct CDR3 sequences in the sample; around 10% occur only once, and about 10% lies in the top ten. The sample consisted of blood, either unsorted or a sorted T cell fraction (not recorded which). Source of these receptors: a female donor with ankylosing spondylitis or in good health (not recorded which).

This clonotype was recorded many times. This chain connects TRBV10-3 to TRBJ2-1; TRBD2 aligns across 8 bases. From germline, CDR1 is ENHRY and CDR2 SYGVKD. CDR3 size: 13 residues. V lost 10 bases to trimming and J lost 7 bases; unmatched junction nucleotides: 9. In DNA, the CDR3 is TGTGCCACCGTCGGGGGGGCGAGGAATGAGCAGTTCTTC. This codes for CATVGGARNEQFF.

This clonotype occurred a few times. The chain combines TRBV20-1 with TRBJ2-1, with 8 positions matching TRBD2. Germline V gene sequence: CDR1 DFQATT, CDR2 SNEGSKA (reference sequence). The CDR3 sequence is 14 residues long. In DNA, the CDR3 is TGCAGCAAACCAAACGGGACTAGACACAATGAGCAGTTCTTC. Protein sequence: CSKPNGTRHNEQFF.

Many counts were recorded for this clonotype. This chain joins TRBV20-1 and TRBJ2-1; D gene ambiguous. CDR3 length equals 13 residues. Germline V gene data show CDR1 as DFQATT and CDR2 as SNEGSKA (reference sequence). Trimming shortened V by 5 bases and J by 4 bases, and 12 bases separated the two germline ends. The CDR3 loop is CSAPTPVYNEQFF. Written as DNA, the CDR3 is TGCAGTGCTCCTACCCCGGTGTACAATGAGCAGTTCTTC.

There are many counts of this clonotype. This chain links TRBV25-1 with TRBJ2-1; 7 positions agree with TRBD2. The J segment lost 7 bases and the V segment lost 7 bases, leaving 4 bases of the junction unmatched. Germline V lookup: CDR1 MGHDK, CDR2 SYGVNS. The CDR3 is 12 amino acids. CDR3 in DNA: TGTGCCAGCACAGGGAGGGTGAATGAGCAGTTCTTC. This sequence encodes CASTGRVNEQFF.

This clonotype showed up many times. V gene TRBV12-3 or TRBV12-4 combines with J gene TRBJ1-2; a weak D match, TRBD1 (6 bases). Trimming stripped 2 bases from V and 8 bases from J, with 18 bases between. The CDR3 totals 15 residues. The CDR3: CASSLTAQGFKGYTF. The CDR3 DNA reads TGTGCCAGCAGTTTAACGGCACAGGGCTTTAAGGGCTACACCTTC.

As to this clonotype: Since a much larger clone is just one base distant, this may be a read error. The chain combines TRBV20-1 with TRBJ2-1, with D possibly being TRBD2 (6 bases). The germline V gene has CDR1 DFQATT and CDR2 SNEGSKA (reference sequence). The CDR3 is 14 amino acids. The V and J ends lost 3 bases and 8 bases respectively, with 17 bases between them. CDR3 sequence: CSASRPGRRDEQFF. CDR3 nucleotides: TGCAGTGCTAGCCGCCCCGGACGGAGGGATGAGCAGTTCTTC.

This clonotype was detected many times. The chain is built from TRBV5-5 and TRBJ2-5; D gene ambiguous. The CDR3 is made up of 15 amino acids. Germline lookup yields CDR1 SGHKS and CDR2 YYEKEE (reference sequence). Trimming shortened V by 0 bases and J by 2 bases, and 11 bases separated the two germline ends. DNA for the CDR3: TGTGCCAGCAGCTTGGCCGTAACAGTGCAAGAGACCCAGTACTTC. Its translation: CASSLAVTVQETQYF. Full variable domain (remainder filled in from reference TRBV5-5 and TRBJ2-5): DAGVTQSPTHLIKTRGQQVTLRCSPISGHKSVSWYQQVLGQGPQFIFQYYEKEERGRGNFPDRFSARQFPNYSSELNVNALLLGDSALYLCASSLAVTVQETQYFGPGTRLLVL.

As for this clonotype: Just one base apart from a much larger clone, this may be a read error. This sequence joins TRBV7-2 and TRBJ2-7; 9 positions match TRBD1. This CDR3 spans 13 amino acids. Germline V gives CDR1 SGHTA, CDR2 FQGNSA. The CDR3, as DNA: TGTGCCCGCAGCTTACAGGGGGCGAACGAGCAGTACTTC. Translated: CARSLQGANEQYF.

Many counts were recorded for this clonotype. The genes are TRBV5-1 and TRBJ2-7; 7 nucleotides align to TRBD1. The germline CDR1 and CDR2 sequences are SGHRS and YFSETQ. The CDR3 totals 15 residues. J gave up 4 bases and V 4 bases, and 11 bases lay outside the gene matches. The CDR3 here is CASSNGDSQAYEQYF. CDR3 in DNA: TGCGCCAGCAGCAATGGGGACAGCCAGGCGTACGAGCAGTACTTC.

This clonotype was counted ten times or more. V and J are TRBV20-1 and TRBJ2-1; 7 positions match TRBD2. The CDR3 extends over 15 amino acids. Germline V CDR1 and CDR2: DFQATT, SNEGSKA (reference sequence). Trimming removed 0 bases from V and 8 bases from J; junction bases left unmatched: 10. This CDR3 is CSARDPAGPGHEQFF. CDR3 in DNA: TGCAGTGCTAGAGACCCAGCGGGACCCGGACATGAGCAGTTCTTC.